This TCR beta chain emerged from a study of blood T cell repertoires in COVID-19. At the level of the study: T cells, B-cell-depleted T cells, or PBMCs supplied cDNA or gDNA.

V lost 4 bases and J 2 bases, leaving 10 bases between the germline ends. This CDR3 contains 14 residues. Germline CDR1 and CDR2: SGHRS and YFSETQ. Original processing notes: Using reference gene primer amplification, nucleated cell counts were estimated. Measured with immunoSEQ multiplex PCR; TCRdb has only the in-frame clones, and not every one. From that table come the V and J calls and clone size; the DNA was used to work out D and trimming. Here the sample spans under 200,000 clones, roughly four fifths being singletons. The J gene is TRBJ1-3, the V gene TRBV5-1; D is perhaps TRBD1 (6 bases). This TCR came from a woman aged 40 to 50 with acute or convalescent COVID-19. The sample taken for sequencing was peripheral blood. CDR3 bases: TGCGCCAGCAGCCTACAGGGAACTGGAAACACCATATATTTT. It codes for CASSLQGTGNTIYF.